This T cell receptor beta chain was recorded in a study of cytomegalovirus exposure and HLA in healthy donors (dated by TCRdb to 2016 to 2017). Background for the entire study: In an earlier analysis of fewer than 750 of the donors, 250 to 300 Gb of sequence data and approximately 100 million unique TCR beta sequences from about 180 million T cells were reported. Among some 400 genotyped donors of the cohort, an average of around 220,000 unique TCR beta nucleotide sequences was sequenced per donor, of which about 18% were non-productive. A separate validation cohort of 90 to 150 different subjects was used in addition to the 666-subject first cohort. The study used immunosequencing to profile the T cell repertoires of approximately 630 subjects and linked those repertoires to cytomegalovirus serostatus. Several DR-DQ haplotypes were treated as single units for association and clustering because of strong linkage in the cohort. About 280 gigabases of sequencing data and roughly 80 million unique TCR sequences made up an early release that covered approximately 700 HLA-typed donors. The study combined high-throughput TCR immunosequencing, statistical association of individual TCRs with disease status, and machine learning to predict cytomegalovirus infection status. An earlier analysis of more than 450 of the donors used high-throughput TCR beta sequencing to judge whether each TCR beta V gene segment behaved as functional or pseudogenic. In the later analysis, no new phenotypic data were used to find candidate immune exposures; instead, reliance was placed on TCR beta sequences and their occurrence across donors. A later genetic analysis took genome-wide SNP genotypes for about three fifths of the roughly 670 donors and used that subset as a discovery cohort. Of the roughly 400 genotyped donors, more than 75% were placed in the genetic ancestry cluster associated with self-reported Caucasian donors. Both class I and class II loci were covered by HLA typing, at four-digit resolution. The number of typed donors differed by locus: roughly 629-630 for A, B, C, DRB1 and DQB1; approximately 520 for DQA1; some 590 for DPA1; and around 470 for DPB1. All discovery cohort repertoires had been generated on a single sequencing platform. Donor age, sex, ethnicity and CMV serostatus were collected together with the repertoire data. The study aimed to test whether signatures of past pathogen exposure could be identified by cataloging public T cell receptors. To study patterns of TCR occurrence, a later analysis re-analyzed previously published TCR beta repertoires from 600 to 750 donors and added high-resolution HLA genotyping. What the research found in general, with its limitations: Immune exposure information for the cohort was limited to CMV serostatus. A further reported finding was that TCR beta sequences accurately predicted the HLA-A and HLA-B alleles for most subjects in the first cohort. The study gave a list of 150 to 200 TCR beta chains associated with cytomegalovirus. A few of the identified cytomegalovirus-associated TCR beta chains were confirmed in vitro to be specific for cytomegalovirus antigens. Presence/absence analyses assumed roughly uniform sequencing depth across donors, an assumption that may not hold. Because some donors lacked HLA typing at each locus, the association tests relied only on the typed subset. Because counts were too low, about 17 rarely observed V segments, including chromosome 9 orphons, were excluded from the earlier analysis of about 500 of the donors. In an earlier analysis of some 540 of the donors, most TCR beta V segments appeared in productive rearrangements about 90% or about 30% of the time, broadly matching IMGT annotations. Some IMGT-functional V segments, including TRBV6-2 and TRBV6-3, could not be told apart with the 87-base-pair reads, so those segments were excluded. The authors suggested that the approach could potentially be generalized to other disease states and immunological phenotypes. The classifier was reported to diagnose cytomegalovirus status with high specificity and sensitivity in both the original and validation cohorts. A cluster of highly shared sequence variants was judged likely to represent a technical artifact of the sequencing pipeline. Most TCR sequences were seen in very few donors, while some public TCRs were found in many individuals. This cohort had only TCR beta chains sequenced, and the lack of alpha or paired-chain data limited which features could be detected. A later analysis found that TCR association rates varied across HLA loci, with DRB1 alleles showing the most associated TCRs and HLA-C alleles the fewest. In a later analysis, HLA-associated TCR beta chains showed more clonal expansion and lower generation probabilities than non-associated chains that were equally common. When HLA alleles, especially DR and DQ, strongly co-occurred, attributing TCR associations to individual alleles was difficult. In a later analysis, several top co-occurrence clusters were reported to appear linked to parvovirus B19, influenza, CMV and Epstein-Barr virus. V-gene and J-gene trimming of TCR beta chains was associated with a missense DCLRE1C variant in a later genetic analysis, and the association was replicated in an independent cohort. According to a later genetic analysis, donors in an Asian-associated ancestry cluster had fewer N-insertions in productive TCRs than the roughly 700-donor mean. Linkage disequilibrium might explain the correlated functional status among segregating V segments, but an unknown experimental factor could not be excluded. Specific HLA alleles were associated with over 15,000 TCR beta sequences at a false discovery rate of 0.05 in a later analysis. According to a later analysis, most CMV-associated TCR beta chains appeared to be HLA-restricted, and the HLA associations seemed to be driven largely by CMV exposure.

Concerning this clone: The target of this receptor is not known. Base qualities are not recorded, but no much larger clone differs from it by a single base.

CDR1 and CDR2, per the germline V gene, are SGHTA and FQGNSA. The germline V and J ends show losses of 5 bases and 5 bases respectively, and no gene match explains 4 bases of the junction. From the cysteine through the phenylalanine, the CDR3 covers 13 amino acids. Only the CDR3 region is kept as DNA, spanning 39 bases read in frame from base 1. The library relied on the immunoSEQ multiplex PCR assay. The multiplex PCR relied on a mix of 60 forward primers for TCR Vbeta segments and 13 reverse primers for TCR Jbeta segments. A multiplex PCR assay on genomic DNA amplified the CDR3 region of rearranged TCR beta genes. On the Illumina HiSeq System, the amplified TCR beta libraries were sequenced as 87-base-pair reads. The original methods were these. In a later analysis, some 80 million unique TCR beta chains were counted across the 500 to 850 repertoires, and roughly 11 million of these chains were shared by at least two donors. To remove PCR and sequencing errors, raw reads were error-corrected and collapsed into unique sequences using a nearest-neighbor algorithm that merged closely related sequences. To assign V, D and J gene segments, CDR3 sequences were aligned to IMGT reference sequences. Each retained sequence needed at least a six-nucleotide match to both a V gene segment and a J gene segment. A rearrangement counted as productive if the CDR3 had no stop codons and remained in frame with V and J, and every other rearrangement counted as non-productive. CDR3 was defined by IMGT convention, running from the second conserved V-encoded cysteine to the conserved J-encoded phenylalanine. In an earlier analysis of more than 550 of the donors, sequences lacking an unambiguous match to a single V gene segment were excluded. In an earlier analysis of about 590 of the donors, a V segment was called functional when productive rearrangements were above 56.7%, and segregating when the standard deviation between donors exceeded 5%. A statistical classification framework was built for diagnosing cytomegalovirus status from the catalog of TCR beta chain sequences. In a later analysis, TCR nucleotide sequences were compared against IMGT/GENE-DB human TR gene sequences so that V and J genes could be assigned. A later analysis assigned CDR3 sequences and most-parsimonious VDJ recombination scenarios with the TCRdist pipeline. A later analysis defined each TCR beta chain by its CDR3 amino acid sequence plus V-gene family, and excluded reads lacking a unique V-gene family. As a way to deal with suspected cross-contamination and a sequencing artifact, a later analysis dropped approximately 570 nucleotide sequences that were highly shared and had low generation probability. A later analysis calculated a clonal expansion index for each public chain from normalized within-repertoire ranks of inferred template counts. In a later analysis, generation probabilities were computed with a VDJ recombination model fitted to out-of-frame rearrangements, and the resulting probabilities were checked against IGoR. In a later analysis, TCR-TCR, TCR-HLA and TCR-CMV co-occurrence was scored with hypergeometric tests, and a repertoire-size bias correction was applied to TCR pairs. To estimate false discovery rates, a later analysis permuted the HLA or CMV assignments 20 times. A later analysis grouped co-occurring TCRs with DBSCAN, adding TCRdist sequence similarity when clustering within HLA-allele-positive subsets. Repertoires with fewer than 30,000 or more than 120,000 public chains were left out of co-occurrence clustering, as were about five repertoires with anomalous nucleotide sharing. The table was pulled from immuneACCESS by TCRdb, which kept in-frame rearrangements only. Such tables lose some clones; where checked, under half of the loss comes from unresolved V genes, and the rest has no known cause. The V and J calls and clone size are taken from that table; D and trimming were inferred from the DNA. For this sample there are under 200,000 clones; roughly 87% appear just once. The ten largest clones capture approximately 1.4% of the sample.

The cohort was made up of roughly 670 healthy bone marrow donors. Cohort members were all nominally healthy when sampled, although unrecorded immune exposures were likely present. The donor was CMV seropositive and was included in the group of 289 seropositive cohort members. Each donor provided a peripheral blood sample, and peripheral blood mononuclear cells were used for TCR beta sequencing. Genomic DNA was extracted from the blood cell samples with the Qiagen DNeasy Blood Extraction Kit. Material for sequencing was PBMCs. This receptor chain uses TRBV7-2 and TRBJ2-5, with TRBD2 matching 8 junction bases. This receptor was taken from a girl aged 5 to 17 in good health and CMV-seropositive. The nucleotides read TGTGCCAGCAGCCGACCGGGGGGGGAGACCCAGTACTTC. Its product reads: CASSRPGGETQYF.